The 28 T cell receptor beta chains below all came from one sample that was sequenced in a study of blood T cell repertoires in COVID-19. Profiled with immunoSEQ multiplex PCR; TCRdb holds only in-frame clones, not every one. The data show about 60,000 clones, about 80% seen once. Sequencing was performed on peripheral blood. Receptors originate from a man aged 25-45 years with COVID-19, enrolled during active disease.

The chain has TRBV10-3 and TRBJ2-3; TRBD2 matches at 10 bases. J gave up 3 bases and V 2 bases, and 5 bases lay outside the gene matches. Germline CDR1 is ENHRY and CDR2 is SYGVKD. There are 16 residues in the CDR3. This CDR3 is CAISEPLAGVTDTQYF. CDR3 sequence (DNA): TGTGCCATCAGTGAGCCGCTAGCGGGAGTGACAGATACGCAGTATTTT.

In its sample, this clone was seen once. The CDR3 spells CASSRLRHEQFF. In DNA, the CDR3 is TGTGCCAGCAGCCGACTTAGGCATGAGCAGTTCTTC. This chain connects TRBV11-2 to TRBJ2-1; no clear D gene. With 5 bases removed from V and 8 bases from J, the gap between germline ends came to 10 bases. The germline gives CDR1 SGHAT, CDR2 FQNNGV. The CDR3 spans 12 residues.

This chain joins TRBV30 and TRBJ2-1, with D possibly being TRBD2 (5 bases). Per the germline V gene, CDR1 is GTSNPN and CDR2 is SVGIG (reference sequence). The V end lost 2 bases, the J end lost 0 bases, and 8 bases lay between the germline ends. This CDR3 is built from 14 residues. CDR3 region: CAWSTGSSYNEQFF. The CDR3 DNA follows: TGTGCCTGGAGTACGGGAAGCTCCTACAATGAGCAGTTCTTC.

The rearrangement uses TRBV19 and TRBJ1-6, with D possibly TRBD1 on 6 matching bases. This CDR3 is 15 amino acids long. The germline CDR1 and CDR2 sequences are LNHDA and SQIVND (reference sequence). With 9 bases removed from V and 5 bases from J, the gap between germline ends came to 17 bases. The CDR3 region is CASKRTAVNNSPLHF. The CDR3, as DNA: TGTGCCAGCAAAAGGACAGCGGTAAATAATTCACCCCTCCACTTT.

V is TRBV5-1 and J is TRBJ2-1; D remains unclear. V gave up 0 bases and J gave up 6 bases, with 10 bases separating them. Germline V lookup: CDR1 SGHRS, CDR2 YFSETQ. The CDR3 sequence is 14 residues long. The CDR3: CASSLGGIINEQFF. The DNA of the CDR3 is TGCGCCAGCAGCTTGGGCGGAATAATCAATGAGCAGTTCTTC.

The chain employs TRBV11-3 and TRBJ2-1; no definite D call. Trimming stripped 0 bases from V and 5 bases from J, with 8 bases between. CDR3 size: 14 residues. CDR1 and CDR2 from the germline V gene are SGHNT and YENEEA. This chain's CDR3 is CASSLEGYHNEQFF. The CDR3 bases are TGTGCCAGCAGCTTAGAGGGCTACCACAATGAGCAGTTCTTC.

The chain combines TRBV6-2 or TRBV6-3 with TRBJ1-5; D uncertain. V lost 4 bases to trimming and J lost 8 bases, with 18 bases between them. The CDR3 spans 15 residues. Germline CDR1 and CDR2: MNHEY and SVGEGT. Here the CDR3 DNA reads TGTGCCAGCAGTTCCCTCGGAACAGTGAAAAAGCCCCAGCATTTT. Its translation: CASSSLGTVKKPQHF.

The chain has TRBV18 and TRBJ2-5; 10 nucleotides match TRBD2. With 2 bases clipped from V and 4 bases from J, the junction kept 4 bases outside the gene matches. CDR1 and CDR2 from the germline V gene are KGHSH and LQKENI. The CDR3 has 15 residues. The CDR3 region is CASSPTAGGPETQYF. CDR3 in DNA: TGTGCCAGCTCACCAACAGCGGGGGGGCCAGAGACCCAGTACTTC. Supplemented by reference TRBV18 and TRBJ2-5, the full variable domain reads NAGVMQNPRHLVRRRGQEARLRCSPMKGHSHVYWYRQLPEEGLKFMVYLQKENIIDESGMPKERFSAEFPKEGPSILRIQQVVRGDSAAYFCASSPTAGGPETQYFGPGTRLLVL.

This clone was observed a handful of times. The chain couples TRBV19 to TRBJ2-1; 8 nucleotides agree with TRBD2. Germline CDR1 LNHDA, CDR2 SQIVND (reference sequence). There are 16 residues in the CDR3. The junction had 14 bases not matched to a gene; V was cut back by 7 bases and J by 6 bases. CDR3 amino acids: CASTHRTSPTRNEQFF. The CDR3 DNA reads as TGTGCCAGTACTCACAGGACTAGCCCAACGCGCAATGAGCAGTTCTTC.

CDR3 protein: CASSLGIGSEQYF. The CDR3 DNA reads TGTGCCAGCAGCTTAGGAATCGGTTCCGAGCAGTACTTC. The chain links TRBV7-2 to TRBJ2-7; D remains ambiguous. Germline V gives CDR1 SGHTA, CDR2 FQGNSA. The CDR3 length is 13 residues. Trimming removed 1 base from V and 6 bases from J, with 10 bases in between.

J is TRBJ2-1 and V is TRBV6-6, with 9 nucleotides matching TRBD2. The CDR3 is made up of 15 amino acids. The junction had 9 bases not matched to a gene; V was cut back by 6 bases and J by 6 bases. Germline CDR1 is MNHNY and CDR2 is SVGAGI (reference sequence). In nucleotides, the CDR3 is TGTGCCAGCAGCTACCAGTCAGCGGGAGGCAATGAGCAGTTCTTC. Its protein is CASSYQSAGGNEQFF.

The CDR3 coding sequence is TGTGCCACCAGTGACCGGGGACTAGCTCAAGAGACCCAGTACTTC. Translated: CATSDRGLAQETQYF. The chain recombines TRBV24-1 with TRBJ2-5; 9 bases are shared with TRBD2. With 4 bases clipped from V and 2 bases from J, the junction kept 4 bases outside the gene matches. This CDR3 has 15 residues. In germline, CDR1 is KGHDR, CDR2 SFDVKD.

This chain connects TRBV24-1 to TRBJ2-4, with D possibly TRBD1 on 7 matching bases. Trimming removed 3 bases from V and 6 bases from J, with 32 bases in between. Per the germline V gene, CDR1 is KGHDR and CDR2 is SFDVKD. The CDR3 consists of 21 residues. In DNA, the CDR3 is TGTGCCACCAGTGATACGGGGCGGGGACAGTCTGACCAGGGGGGATTAAACATTCAGTACTTC. Amino acid sequence: CATSDTGRGQSDQGGLNIQYF.

The chain joins TRBV2 to TRBJ1-5; the D is unclear. The germline gives CDR1 SNHLY, CDR2 FYNNEI. V lost 0 bases and J 7 bases, leaving 13 bases between the germline ends. The CDR3 extends over 15 amino acids. In DNA, the CDR3 is TGTGCCAGCAGTGAAGCGCTGTCTCCGGTCCAGCCCCAGCATTTT. Translating gives CASSEALSPVQPQHF.

This clone showed up just once. The chain employs TRBV21-1 and TRBJ2-3; no check of the table's D call, TRBD1, against the DNA was made. TRBV21-1 is labeled a pseudogene. CDR3 length: 16 amino acids. This chain's CDR3 is CASKLAPKGETDTQYF. For the CDR3, the DNA is TGTGCCAGCAAGCTAGCTCCTAAGGGGGAGACAGATACGCAGTATTTT.

The chain combines TRBV6-5 with TRBJ2-2; no clear D gene. Trimming removed 6 bases at V and 4 bases at J, with 6 bases between. The CDR3 runs 12 residues. Germline V gene lookup returns CDR1 MNHEY and CDR2 SVGAGI. The CDR3 sequence: CASSLSTGELFF. The CDR3 DNA reads TGTGCCAGCAGCCTCTCCACCGGGGAGCTGTTTTTT.

The chain combines TRBV30 with TRBJ2-5; 9 bases agree with TRBD2. The CDR3 runs to 16 residues. V lost 0 bases and J lost 5; bases outside the gene matches: 10. The germline V gene encodes CDR1 GTSNPN and CDR2 SVGIG (reference sequence). Here the CDR3 DNA reads TGTGCCTGGAGTGTACAGGGTAGCGGGGGTGGGGAGACCCAGTACTTC. This sequence encodes CAWSVQGSGGGETQYF. The variable domain in full, completed from reference TRBV30 and TRBJ2-5, reads SQTIHQWPATLVQPVGSPLSLECTVEGTSNPNLYWYRQAAGRGLQLLFYSVGIGQISSEVPQNLSASRPQDRQFILSSKKLLLSDSGFYLCAWSVQGSGGGETQYFGPGTRLLVL.

In its sample, this clone was seen once. V is TRBV28 and J is TRBJ1-3; D gene unclear. The CDR3 sequence is 15 residues long. Trimming took off 7 bases at V and 0 bases at J, with 13 bases between the two ends. Germline V gene sequence: CDR1 MDHEN, CDR2 SYDVKM. DNA for the CDR3: TGTGCCAGCACCCATCTCGAGAGCTCTGGAAACACCATATATTTT. This codes for CASTHLESSGNTIYF.

The chain carries TRBV6-5 and TRBJ2-7, with 8 bases lining up with TRBD1. The CDR3 has 15 amino acids. Trimming cost V 2 bases and J 9 bases; bases outside gene matches: 12. Germline lookup yields CDR1 MNHEY and CDR2 SVGAGI. The CDR3 DNA reads as TGTGCCAGCAGTTACGCCGCGGCAGGGGGCCAGGGGCAGTACTTC. It encodes CASSYAAAGGQGQYF.

The CDR3 region is CSVGTDEQYF. The CDR3 bases are TGCAGCGTGGGGACTGACGAGCAGTACTTC. The chain uses TRBV29-1 and TRBJ2-7; D is possibly TRBD2 (6 bases). Per germline, CDR1 SQVTM and CDR2 ANQGSEA. The ends were cut back, 6 bases at V and 5 bases at J, with 8 bases in the middle. CDR3 length equals 10 residues.

The chain has TRBV19 and TRBJ2-2, with D unresolved. Germline V CDR1 and CDR2: LNHDA, SQIVND (reference sequence). V lost 3 bases to trimming and J lost 4 bases, with 9 bases between them. The CDR3 length is 14 residues. CDR3 nucleotides: TGTGCCAGTAGTATCCTGAGTACCACCGGGGAGCTGTTTTTT. Protein product: CASSILSTTGELFF.

This rearrangement joins TRBV2 to TRBJ2-7, with TRBD1 matching 8 bases. V lost 8 bases and J lost 3; bases outside the gene matches: 15. The CDR3 runs 16 residues. Per germline, CDR1 SNHLY and CDR2 FYNNEI. Written as DNA, the CDR3 is TGTGCCAGCCTTGGACAGGGTGTCCTGATAAGCTACGAGCAGTACTTC. The encoded protein is CASLGQGVLISYEQYF.

This chain links TRBV7-2 with TRBJ1-4, with TRBD1 identical over 7 bases. Germline CDR1 is SGHTA and CDR2 is FQGNSA. The CDR3 is 14 residues long. The V and J ends lost 1 base and 5 bases, in that order; junction bases with no gene match: 1. The CDR3 reads CASSLDRGNEKLFF. CDR3 in DNA: TGTGCCAGCAGCTTAGACAGGGGAAATGAAAAACTGTTTTTT.

V is TRBV21-1 and J is TRBJ1-4. TRBV21-1 is listed as a pseudogene. The CDR3 totals 15 residues. This chain's CDR3 is CASSKESGGGEKLFF. CDR3 nucleotides: TGTGCCAGCAGCAAAGAATCGGGGGGAGGTGAAAAACTGTTTTTT.

This chain uses TRBV5-8 with TRBJ2-3, with 7 nucleotides matching TRBD2. The CDR3 runs to 13 residues. V trimming: 5 bases; J trimming: 4 bases; junction bases outside the gene matches: 4. Looked up from germline, CDR1 is SGHTS and CDR2 is YDEGEE. CDR3: CASREGRADTQYF. The CDR3 DNA sequence: TGTGCCAGCAGGGAGGGGAGGGCAGATACGCAGTATTTT.

The chain recombines TRBV7-9 with TRBJ2-2, with 11 bases identical to TRBD1. Trimming at V came to 1 base and at J to 6 bases, leaving 7 bases not matched to a gene. Germline V gene lookup returns CDR1 SEHNR and CDR2 FQNEAQ (reference sequence). The CDR3 spans 17 residues. CDR3 in amino acids: CASSLVSPGQGAGELFF. CDR3 coding DNA: TGTGCCAGCAGCTTAGTAAGCCCGGGACAGGGGGCCGGGGAGCTGTTTTTT.

This clone was seen a few times. The chain combines TRBV2 with TRBJ1-6; TRBD1 might be the D (6 bases). Germline CDR1 SNHLY, CDR2 FYNNEI. CDR3 size: 17 residues. Trimming left V 4 bases short and J 0 bases short, with 13 bases between. The CDR3: CASSADSASSYNSPLHF. The CDR3 nucleotides are TGTGCCAGCAGTGCGGACAGCGCGAGCTCCTATAATTCACCCCTCCACTTT.

This chain joins TRBV29-1 and TRBJ1-2, with 7 bases matching TRBD1. CDR1 SQVTM and CDR2 ANQGSEA come from the germline V gene. V gave up 4 bases and J gave up 7 bases; unmatched junction bases: 12. The CDR3 contains 14 residues. CDR3 in DNA: TGCAGCGTTGGGGCAGACAGGGTAGGGGGTGGCTACACCTTC. This encodes CSVGADRVGGGYTF.